The text below deals with one T cell receptor beta chain. Its antigen target is currently unknown. Nothing much larger sits one base from this clone, and base qualities are not available. The library was built by means of the immunoSEQ multiplex PCR assay. The multiplex PCR relied on a mix of 60 forward primers for TCR Vbeta segments and 13 reverse primers for TCR Jbeta segments. A multiplex PCR assay on genomic DNA amplified the CDR3 region of rearranged TCR beta genes. The amplified TCR beta libraries were sequenced on the Illumina HiSeq System as 87-base-pair reads. Processing in the source paper ran as follows. A later analysis counted 65 million to 90 million unique TCR beta chains across the 690 or so repertoires, and roughly 11 million of these chains were shared by at least two donors. Raw reads were error-corrected and collapsed into unique sequences with a nearest-neighbor algorithm that merged closely related sequences to remove PCR and sequencing errors. CDR3 sequences were aligned to IMGT reference sequences to assign V, D and J gene segments. For a sequence to be retained, at least a six-nucleotide match to both a V gene segment and a J gene segment was required. Rearrangements were classified as productive when the CDR3 lacked stop codons and remained in frame with V and J, and all other rearrangements were classified as non-productive. CDR3 was defined by IMGT convention, running from the second conserved V-encoded cysteine to the conserved J-encoded phenylalanine. Sequences without an unambiguous match to a single V gene segment were excluded from the earlier analysis of several hundred of the donors. In an earlier analysis of approximately 550 of the donors, V segments were called functional above 56.7% productive rearrangements and were called segregating when the between-donor standard deviation exceeded 5%. A statistical classification framework was built for diagnosing cytomegalovirus status from the catalog of TCR beta chain sequences. In a later analysis, TCR nucleotide sequences were compared against IMGT/GENE-DB human TR gene sequences so that V and J genes could be assigned. Using the TCRdist pipeline, a later analysis assigned CDR3 sequences along with most-parsimonious VDJ recombination scenarios. A later analysis defined each TCR beta chain by its CDR3 amino acid sequence plus V-gene family, and excluded reads lacking a unique V-gene family. A later analysis removed 592 highly shared, low-generation-probability nucleotide sequences to deal with suspected cross-contamination and a sequencing artifact. For each public chain, a later analysis derived a clonal expansion index from normalized ranks of inferred template counts within each repertoire. In a later analysis, generation probabilities were computed with a VDJ recombination model fitted to out-of-frame rearrangements, and the resulting probabilities were checked against IGoR. In a later analysis, TCR-TCR, TCR-HLA and TCR-CMV co-occurrence was scored with hypergeometric tests, and a repertoire-size bias correction was applied to TCR pairs. To estimate false discovery rates, a later analysis permuted the HLA or CMV assignments 20 times. In a later analysis, co-occurring TCRs were grouped using DBSCAN, and TCRdist sequence similarity was added for clustering within HLA-allele-positive subsets. For co-occurrence clustering, repertoires with fewer than 30,000 or more than 120,000 public chains were excluded, along with roughly 5 repertoires with anomalous nucleotide sharing. The immuneACCESS repertoire file appears here via TCRdb, limited to in-frame rearrangements. These files lack a portion of the clones; in checked studies, under half of the deficit traces to unresolved V genes, and the cause of the others is not known. The V and J calls and the clone size are those of that table, but D and trimming were determined from the DNA. Here the sample has 210,000 or so clones; approximately 80% occur a single time. In total, the top ten clones hold 0.2% to 0.25% of the sample.

The sample is drawn from a study of cytomegalovirus exposure and HLA in healthy donors (dated by TCRdb to 2016 to 2017). With regard to the full study: An earlier analysis of some 600 of the donors reported over 250 Gb of sequence data and 117 million unique TCR beta sequences obtained from approximately 180 million T cells. Of the 398 genotyped donors, roughly 80% fell in the genetic ancestry cluster associated with self-reported Caucasian donors. In a later analysis, previously published TCR beta repertoires from 670 or so donors were re-analyzed and high-resolution HLA genotyping was added so that TCR occurrence patterns could be studied. The number of donors typed differed by locus, with about 629-630 for A, B, C, DRB1 and DQB1, roughly 520 for DQA1, 600 to 610 for DPA1, and approximately 470 for DPB1. Rather than drawing on any new phenotypic data, the later analysis identified candidate immune exposures from TCR beta sequences and the way those sequences occurred across donors. Approximately 330 gigabases of sequencing data and around 80 million unique TCR sequences made up an early release that covered several hundred HLA-typed donors. In addition to the first cohort of 666 subjects, a separate validation cohort of about 120 different subjects was used. Four or five DR-DQ haplotypes were treated as single units for association and clustering because of strong linkage in the cohort. HLA typing covered class I and class II loci at four-digit resolution. An earlier analysis of approximately 640 of the donors applied high-throughput TCR beta sequencing to assess whether each TCR beta V gene segment acted as functional or pseudogenic. Among 398 genotyped donors of the cohort, an average of around 240,000 unique TCR beta nucleotide sequences was sequenced per donor, of which about 19% were non-productive. The study profiled the T cell repertoires of 666 subjects by immunosequencing and related them to cytomegalovirus serostatus. The study combined high-throughput TCR immunosequencing, statistical association of individual TCRs with disease status, and machine learning to predict cytomegalovirus infection status. Every repertoire in the discovery cohort had been generated on one and the same sequencing platform. The study aimed to test whether signatures of past pathogen exposure could be identified by cataloging public T cell receptors. Donor age, sex, ethnicity and CMV serostatus were collected together with the repertoire data. A later genetic analysis used genome-wide SNP genotypes for about three fifths of the 666 donors, treating that subset as a discovery cohort.

Broad study findings and their caveats: In both the original and validation cohorts, the classifier was reported to diagnose cytomegalovirus status with high specificity and sensitivity. CMV serostatus was the only immune exposure information available for the cohort. Some IMGT-functional V segments, including TRBV6-2 and TRBV6-3, could not be told apart with the 87-base-pair reads, so those segments were excluded. In vitro tests confirmed that a few of the cytomegalovirus-associated TCR beta chains recognize cytomegalovirus antigens. A later analysis found that most CMV-associated TCR beta chains appeared HLA-restricted, with HLA associations seemingly driven largely by CMV exposure. This cohort had only TCR beta chains sequenced, and the lack of alpha or paired-chain data limited which features could be detected. A later analysis reported that several top co-occurrence clusters appeared linked to parvovirus B19, influenza, CMV and Epstein-Barr virus. In a later analysis, some 18,000 TCR beta sequences were associated with specific HLA alleles at a false discovery rate of 0.05. Across donors, most TCR sequences were observed very rarely, whereas some public TCRs were present in many individuals. A further reported finding was that TCR beta sequences accurately predicted the HLA-A and HLA-B alleles for most subjects in the first cohort. Sequencing depth was assumed to be roughly uniform across donors in the presence/absence analyses, though that assumption may not hold. A cluster of highly shared sequence variants was judged likely to be a technical artifact of the sequencing pipeline. Assigning TCR associations to individual alleles was difficult when HLA alleles, especially DR and DQ, strongly co-occurred. The study gave a list of some 150 TCR beta chains associated with cytomegalovirus. A later genetic analysis associated a missense DCLRE1C variant with V-gene and J-gene trimming of TCR beta chains, and an independent cohort replicated the association. The authors suggested that the approach could potentially be extended to other disease states and immunological phenotypes. Linkage disequilibrium might explain the correlated functional status among segregating V segments, but an unknown experimental factor could not be excluded. Because counts were too low, approximately 15 rarely observed V segments, including chromosome 9 orphons, were excluded from the earlier analysis of several hundred of the donors. Because some donors lacked HLA typing at each locus, the association tests relied only on the typed subset. Compared with equally common non-associated chains, HLA-associated TCR beta chains in a later analysis were more clonally expanded and had lower generation probabilities. In a later genetic analysis, fewer N-insertions in productive TCRs were reported among donors in an Asian-associated ancestry cluster than the approximately 710-donor mean. According to a later analysis, TCR association rates differed among HLA loci, with DRB1 alleles showing the most associated TCRs and HLA-C alleles showing the fewest. Broadly in line with IMGT annotations, most TCR beta V segments showed up in productive rearrangements about 90% or about 30% of the time in an earlier analysis of about 500 of the donors.

In total, approximately 700 healthy bone marrow donors made up the cohort. All cohort members were sampled while nominally healthy, although unrecorded immune exposures were likely present. The donor was CMV seronegative and was included in the group of a few hundred seronegative cohort members. Every donor gave a peripheral blood sample, and the peripheral blood mononuclear cells from that sample were used for TCR beta sequencing. The Qiagen DNeasy Blood Extraction Kit was used to extract genomic DNA from the blood cell samples. The junction carries 11 bases between V and J, which are trimmed by 0 bases and 5 bases respectively. The CDR3 covers 14 residues, taking in both the cysteine and the phenylalanine. Kept here is only the CDR3 DNA, which spans 42 bases and is read in frame from base 1. As encoded in the germline V gene, CDR1 is SGHRS while CDR2 is YFSETQ.

The TCR was taken from a girl aged 2 to 9 in good health and CMV-seronegative. Sequenced sample: PBMCs. The chain joins TRBV5-1 to TRBJ2-5, with TRBD1 perhaps the D gene, on 6 matching bases. The CDR3 reads CASSLGGGWETQYF. The nucleotides are TGCGCCAGCAGCTTGGGAGGGGGATGGGAGACCCAGTACTTC. Where the CDR3 stops, the reference TRBV5-1 and TRBJ2-5 genes take over; the full variable domain is KAGVTQTPRYLIKTRGQQVTLSCSPISGHRSVSWYQQTPGQGLQFLFEYFSETQRNKGNFPGRFSGRQFSNSRSEMNVSTLELGDSALYLCASSLGGGWETQYFGPGTRLLVL.